This entry describes one T cell receptor (beta chain). The sample comes from a study of blood T cell repertoires in COVID-19. Study overall: COVID-19 samples, acute and convalescent, were from the United States, Italy and Spain.

In the original workflow: Quantification of nucleated cells was approximated via reference gene primer amplification. Clones were read by immunoSEQ multiplex PCR, and TCRdb kept only the in-frame ones, dropping some. V, J and clone size reflect that table, while D and trimming were determined from the DNA. The table includes more than 140,000 clones, 84% detected once. The germline CDR1 and CDR2 sequences are MNHEY and SMNVEV (reference sequence). The V gene end was trimmed by 6 bases and the J gene end by 12 bases; junction bases not matched to a gene: 11. CDR3 size: 14 residues. The sequencing input was peripheral blood. J is TRBJ1-6 and V is TRBV27; the match to TRBD1 covers 7 bases. This clonotype was obtained from a woman between 45 and 65 years old in a cohort sampled during active or convalescent COVID-19. CDR3 DNA: TGTGCCAGCAGACCGTTACAGGGGTCGGGACCCCTCCACTTT. The encoded protein is CASRPLQGSGPLHF.